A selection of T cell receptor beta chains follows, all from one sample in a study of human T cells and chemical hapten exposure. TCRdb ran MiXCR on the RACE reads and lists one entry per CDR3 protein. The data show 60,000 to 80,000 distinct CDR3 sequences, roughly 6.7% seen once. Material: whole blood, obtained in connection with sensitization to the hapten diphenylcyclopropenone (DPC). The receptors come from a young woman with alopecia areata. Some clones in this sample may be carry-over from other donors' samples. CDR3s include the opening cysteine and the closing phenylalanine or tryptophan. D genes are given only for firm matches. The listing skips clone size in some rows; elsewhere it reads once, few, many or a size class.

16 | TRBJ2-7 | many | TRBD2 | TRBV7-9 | CASSLGLAGSSYEQYF | TGTGCCAGCAGCTTAGGACTAGCGGGGAGCTCCTACGAGCAGTACTTC
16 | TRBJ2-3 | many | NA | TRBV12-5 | CASGAPPGTLTDTQYF | TGTGCTAGTGGTGCCCCCCCCGGGACTCTCACAGATACGCAGTATTTT
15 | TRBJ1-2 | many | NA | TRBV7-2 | CASSLDGGAGLGYTF | TGTGCCAGCAGCTTAGACGGCGGGGCAGGGTTAGGCTACACCTTC
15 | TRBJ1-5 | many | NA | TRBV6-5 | CASSYGRREGQPQHF | TGTGCCAGCAGTTACGGCAGAAGGGAGGGTCAGCCCCAGCATTTT
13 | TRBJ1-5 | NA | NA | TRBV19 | CASSLPENQPQHF | TGTGCCAGTAGTCTACCCGAAAATCAGCCCCAGCATTTT
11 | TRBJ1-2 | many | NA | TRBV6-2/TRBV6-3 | CASSSGADHTF | TGTGCCAGCTCCTCCGGGGCCGACCACACCTTC
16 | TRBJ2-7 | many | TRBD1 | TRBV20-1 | CSASGTGFSGSYEQYF | TGCAGTGCTTCCGGGACAGGGTTTTCAGGCTCCTACGAGCAGTACTTC
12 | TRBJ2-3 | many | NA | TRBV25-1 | CASSGTADTQYF | TGTGCCAGCAGTGGAACGGCAGATACGCAGTATTTT
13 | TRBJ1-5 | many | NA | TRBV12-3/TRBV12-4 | CASSQQGIQPQHF | TGTGCCAGCAGCCAACAGGGTATACAGCCCCAGCATTTT
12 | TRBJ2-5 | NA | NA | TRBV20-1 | CSARKPSETQYF | TGCAGTGCTAGAAAACCCTCAGAGACCCAGTACTTC
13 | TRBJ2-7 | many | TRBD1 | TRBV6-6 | CASSYTGGSEQYF | TGTGCCAGCAGTTACACAGGGGGCTCCGAGCAGTACTTC
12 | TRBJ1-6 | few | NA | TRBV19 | CASRQGISPLHF | TGTGCCAGTAGACAGGGAATTTCACCCCTCCACTTT
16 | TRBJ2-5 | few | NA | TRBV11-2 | CASSLSPDVYQETQYF | TGTGCCAGCAGCTTAAGTCCCGACGTATACCAAGAGACCCAGTACTTC
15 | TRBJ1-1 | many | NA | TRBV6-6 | CASTPRVGLNTEAFF | TGTGCCAGCACACCCAGGGTCGGGCTGAACACTGAAGCTTTCTTT
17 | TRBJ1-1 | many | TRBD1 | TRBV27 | CASSAWGQGALNTEAFF | TGTGCCAGCAGTGCTTGGGGACAGGGGGCGCTAAACACTGAAGCTTTCTTT
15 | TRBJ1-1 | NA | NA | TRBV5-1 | CASRVGNTGDTEAFF | TGCGCCAGCAGAGTCGGGAACACCGGGGACACTGAAGCTTTCTTT
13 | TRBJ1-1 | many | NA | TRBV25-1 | CASSRQLNTEAFF | TGTGCCAGCTCCAGGCAGTTGAACACTGAAGCTTTCTTT
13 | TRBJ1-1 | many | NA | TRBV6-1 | CASKTGLNTEAFF | TGTGCCAGCAAAACAGGGCTGAACACTGAAGCTTTCTTT
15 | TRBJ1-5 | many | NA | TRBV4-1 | CASSVRAVLGQPQHF | TGCGCCAGCAGCGTCAGGGCCGTACTGGGGCAGCCCCAGCATTTT
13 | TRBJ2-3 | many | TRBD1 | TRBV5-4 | CASSLWTGDTQYF | TGTGCCAGCAGCTTGTGGACAGGGGATACGCAGTATTTT
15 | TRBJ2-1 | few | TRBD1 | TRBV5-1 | CASKAGTETYNEQFF | TGCGCCAGCAAGGCCGGGACAGAGACCTACAATGAGCAGTTCTTC
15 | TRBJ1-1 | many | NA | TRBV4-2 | CASSEYRAEYAEAFF | TGTGCCAGCAGCGAATACAGGGCTGAGTACGCTGAAGCTTTCTTT
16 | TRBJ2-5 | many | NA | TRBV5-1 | CASSPLGHGESETQYF | TGCGCCAGCAGCCCCCTAGGGCATGGGGAGTCGGAGACCCAGTACTTC
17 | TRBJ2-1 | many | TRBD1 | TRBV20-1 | CSARAEGQGGSYNEQFF | TGCAGTGCTAGAGCGGAGGGACAGGGGGGTTCCTACAATGAGCAGTTCTTC
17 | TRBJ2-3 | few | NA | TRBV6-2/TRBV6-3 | CASSEKSLKVGPDTQYF | TGTGCCAGCAGCGAAAAGAGTCTTAAGGTTGGACCAGATACGCAGTATTTT
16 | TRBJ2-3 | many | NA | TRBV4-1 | CASSQVGGASTDTQYF | TGCGCCAGCAGCCAAGTTGGGGGAGCTAGCACAGATACGCAGTATTTT
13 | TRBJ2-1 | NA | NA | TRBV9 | CASSVRLMGGQFF | TGTGCCAGCAGCGTAAGGTTGATGGGGGGGCAGTTCTTC
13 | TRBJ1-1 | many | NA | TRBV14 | CASSRTMNTEAFF | TGTGCCAGCAGCCGTACAATGAACACTGAAGCTTTCTTT
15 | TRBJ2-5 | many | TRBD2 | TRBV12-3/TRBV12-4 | CASSLGGGVEETQYF | TGTGCCAGCAGTTTAGGCGGGGGGGTGGAAGAGACCCAGTACTTC
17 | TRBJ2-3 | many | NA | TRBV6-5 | CASSYSWGGGRTDTQYF | TGTGCCAGCAGTTACTCCTGGGGGGGGGGCCGCACAGATACGCAGTATTTT
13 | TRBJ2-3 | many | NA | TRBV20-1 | CSASRESTDTQYF | TGCAGTGCTAGCCGGGAAAGCACAGATACGCAGTATTTT
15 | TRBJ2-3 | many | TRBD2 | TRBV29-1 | CSVVPAGGPTDTQYF | TGCAGCGTTGTTCCAGCGGGGGGCCCCACAGATACGCAGTATTTT
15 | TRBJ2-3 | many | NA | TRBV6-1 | CASSNSMGGTDTQYF | TGTGCCAGCAGCAACTCGATGGGTGGCACAGATACGCAGTATTTT
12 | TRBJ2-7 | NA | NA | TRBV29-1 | CSVTTGLDEQYF | TGCAGCGTTACTACAGGGCTGGACGAGCAGTACTTC
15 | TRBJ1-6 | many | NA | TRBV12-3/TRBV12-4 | CASSLQSLGTSPLHF | TGTGCCAGCAGCTTACAAAGCTTAGGGACTTCTCCCCTCCACTTT
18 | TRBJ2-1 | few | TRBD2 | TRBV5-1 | CASSPGLAGGGDYNEQFF | TGCGCCAGCAGCCCGGGACTAGCGGGGGGAGGAGACTACAATGAGCAGTTCTTC
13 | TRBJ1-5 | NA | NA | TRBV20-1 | CSAGGQEVQPQHF | TGCAGTGCCGGGGGACAAGAGGTCCAGCCCCAGCATTTT
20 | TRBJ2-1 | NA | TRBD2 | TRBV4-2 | CASSQDMAGGVGRLRNEQFF | TGTGCCAGCAGCCAAGATATGGCGGGGGGGGTTGGGCGTTTGAGGAATGAGCAGTTCTTC
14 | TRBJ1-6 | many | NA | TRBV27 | CASREQLYNSPLHF | TGTGCCAGCAGAGAACAGCTTTATAATTCACCCCTCCACTTT
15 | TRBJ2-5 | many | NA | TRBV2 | CASSRFRTEQETQYF | TGTGCCAGCAGTCGCTTCCGGACAGAACAAGAGACCCAGTACTTC
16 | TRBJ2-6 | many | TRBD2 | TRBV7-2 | CASSREGTAGANVLTF | TGTGCCAGCAGCCGGGAGGGTACCGCTGGGGCCAACGTCCTGACTTTC
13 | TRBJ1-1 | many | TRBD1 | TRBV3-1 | CASSFQGGTEAFF | TGTGCCAGCAGTTTTCAGGGGGGCACTGAAGCTTTCTTT
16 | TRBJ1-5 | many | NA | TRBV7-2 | CASSLVGSQPNQPQHF | TGTGCCAGCAGCTTAGTGGGTTCACAGCCAAATCAGCCCCAGCATTTT
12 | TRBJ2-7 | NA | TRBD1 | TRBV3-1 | CASSTGVYEQYF | TGTGCCAGCAGTACAGGGGTCTACGAGCAGTACTTC
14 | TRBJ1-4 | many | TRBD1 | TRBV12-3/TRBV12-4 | CASRQGQGNEKLFF | TGTGCCAGCAGGCAGGGACAGGGTAATGAAAAACTGTTTTTT
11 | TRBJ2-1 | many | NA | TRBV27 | CASSLGNEQFF | TGTGCCAGCAGTTTAGGAAATGAGCAGTTCTTC
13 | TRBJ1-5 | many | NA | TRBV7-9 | CASSLDSNQPQHF | TGTGCCAGCAGCTTGGACAGCAATCAGCCCCAGCATTTT
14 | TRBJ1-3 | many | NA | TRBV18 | CASSPLMDGNTIYF | TGTGCCAGCTCACCACTGATGGACGGAAACACCATATATTTT
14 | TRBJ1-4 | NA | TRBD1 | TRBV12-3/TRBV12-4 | CASSRDRGGEKLFF | TGTGCCAGCAGCCGGGACAGGGGTGGTGAAAAACTGTTTTTT
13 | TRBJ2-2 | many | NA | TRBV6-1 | CASLLTGPGELFF | TGTGCCAGCCTTTTAACAGGGCCCGGGGAGCTGTTTTTT
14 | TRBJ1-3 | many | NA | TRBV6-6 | CASSTTASGNTIYF | TGTGCCAGCAGTACGACAGCCTCTGGAAACACCATATATTTT
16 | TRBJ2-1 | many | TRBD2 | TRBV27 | CASSPPPLAGGDEQFF | TGTGCCAGCAGTCCCCCTCCTTTAGCGGGGGGAGATGAGCAGTTCTTC
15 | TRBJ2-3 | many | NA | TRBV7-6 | CASSIMTTGTDTQYF | TGTGCCAGCAGCATAATGACTACCGGTACAGATACGCAGTATTTT
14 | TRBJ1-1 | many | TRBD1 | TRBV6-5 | CASSYRGQGAEAFF | TGTGCCAGCAGTTACCGAGGACAGGGCGCTGAAGCTTTCTTT
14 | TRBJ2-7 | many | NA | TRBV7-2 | CASSFVGTGDEQYF | TGTGCCAGCAGCTTCGTCGGGACTGGGGACGAGCAGTACTTC
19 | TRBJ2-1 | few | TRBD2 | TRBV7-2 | CASSSVGLAGGTVSNEQFF | TGTGCCAGCAGCTCGGTCGGACTAGCGGGGGGGACGGTTAGCAATGAGCAGTTCTTC
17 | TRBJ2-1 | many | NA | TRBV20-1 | CSARVFGSAAQAASGFF | TGCAGTGCTAGAGTTTTCGGGAGCGCCGCTCAGGCCGCATCCGGATTCTTC